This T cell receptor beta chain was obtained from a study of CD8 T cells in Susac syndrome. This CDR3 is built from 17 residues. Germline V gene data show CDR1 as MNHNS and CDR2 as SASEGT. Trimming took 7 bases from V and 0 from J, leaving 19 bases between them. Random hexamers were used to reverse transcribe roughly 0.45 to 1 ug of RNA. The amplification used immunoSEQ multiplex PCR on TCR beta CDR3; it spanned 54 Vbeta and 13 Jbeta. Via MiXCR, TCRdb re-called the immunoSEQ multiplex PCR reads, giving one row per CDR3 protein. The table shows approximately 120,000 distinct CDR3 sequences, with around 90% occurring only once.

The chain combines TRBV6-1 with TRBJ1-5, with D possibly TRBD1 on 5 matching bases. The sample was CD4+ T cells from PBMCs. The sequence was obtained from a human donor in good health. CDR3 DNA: TGTGCCAGCACCCGCCAACCTGGGGCTGATAGCAATCAGCCCCAGCATTTT. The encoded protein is CASTRQPGADSNQPQHF.